This T cell receptor (beta chain) was obtained from a study of CD8+CD57+ T cells in acquired aplastic anemia. With 6 bases removed from V and 0 bases from J, the gap between germline ends came to 9 bases. The CDR3 consists of 14 residues. Germline lookup yields CDR1 LNHDA and CDR2 SQIVND (reference sequence). Those patients picked for sequencing had displayed CD8+CD57+ cell expansion on flow cytometry. Genomic DNA provided the template from which TCR beta VDJ and CDR3 profiles were obtained. MiXCR, applied by TCRdb to the reads, yields one record per CDR3 protein. The data show around 170,000 distinct CDR3 sequences, less than 60% seen once. This clonotype was seen a few times.

The clonotype originates from a human donor with aplastic anemia. Sequenced material: sorted CD4+, CD8+, or CD8+CD57+ T cells (not recorded which) from PBMCs. This chain uses TRBV19 with TRBJ1-3, with D uncertain. The CDR3 sequence: CASSMSISGNTIYF. The DNA for the CDR3 is TGTGCCAGTAGCATGTCTATCTCTGGAAACACCATATATTTT.